Listed below are T cell receptor beta chains from one sample, sequenced in a study of shared clonotypes between healthy human individuals. The method was immunoSEQ multiplex PCR; TCRdb's version includes in-frame clones alone and lacks a portion of them. The table lists a few million clones, approximately 94% of them singletons, with over 0.1% in the top ten. The sample comprised naive CD4+ T cells sorted from blood. These receptors were taken from a man aged 18-30 years in good health. Both conserved end residues are part of each CDR3. The D gene is left open where the match is weak. Clone size is stated in some rows and not others, as once, few, many or a class when expanded.

V gene: TRBV30; clone size: -; D gene: -; J gene: TRBJ2-3; CDR3 DNA: TGTGCCTGGAGTGTCGGCGGAAGAACCTCCGATACGCAGTATTTT; CDR3 protein: CAWSVGGRTSDTQYF
V gene: TRBV6-6; clone size: -; D gene: TRBD2; J gene: TRBJ2-1; CDR3 DNA: TGTGCCAGCAGTGCCCCGACTAGCGGCAATGAGCAGTTCTTC; CDR3 protein: CASSAPTSGNEQFF
V gene: TRBV29-1; clone size: -; D gene: -; J gene: TRBJ1-2; CDR3 DNA: TGCAGCGTTGAAAGGGGCCAGAACTATGGCTACACCTTC; CDR3 protein: CSVERGQNYGYTF
V gene: TRBV10-3; clone size: -; D gene: -; J gene: TRBJ2-1; CDR3 DNA: TGTGCCATCAGTGAGGGATCCTACAATGAGCAGTTCTTC; CDR3 protein: CAISEGSYNEQFF
V gene: TRBV19; clone size: -; D gene: -; J gene: TRBJ2-7; CDR3 DNA: TGTGCCAGTAGTATCCTAGCGTCGGGCTCCTACGAGCAGTACTTC; CDR3 protein: CASSILASGSYEQYF
V gene: TRBV30; clone size: -; D gene: -; J gene: TRBJ2-1; CDR3 DNA: TGTGCCTGGACCAAGCGGAGGAGCTCCTACAATGAGCAGTTCTTC; CDR3 protein: CAWTKRRSSYNEQFF
V gene: TRBV7-3; clone size: -; D gene: TRBD2; J gene: TRBJ2-3; CDR3 DNA: TGTGCCAGCAGCTTAGCCGGGACTAGCGGGGGAGTGGCGCAGTATTTT; CDR3 protein: CASSLAGTSGGVAQYF
V gene: TRBV9; clone size: -; D gene: -; J gene: TRBJ1-1; CDR3 DNA: TGTGCCAGCAGCGTCAGCGGGGGTCGGGCAGCTTTCTTT; CDR3 protein: CASSVSGGRAAFF
V gene: TRBV5-4; clone size: -; D gene: TRBD2; J gene: TRBJ2-7; CDR3 DNA: TGTGCCAGCAGCCAGGGAGCGGGAGCTTCGTACGAGCAGTACTTC; CDR3 protein: CASSQGAGASYEQYF
V gene: TRBV6-5; clone size: -; D gene: -; J gene: TRBJ2-2; CDR3 DNA: TGTGCCACCCATCGAGGGGACACCGGGGAGCTGTTTTTT; CDR3 protein: CATHRGDTGELFF
V gene: TRBV7-2; clone size: -; D gene: -; J gene: TRBJ2-1; CDR3 DNA: TGTGCCAGCAGCCCCCAATCGACAGTTCGGGAGCAGTTCTTC; CDR3 protein: CASSPQSTVREQFF
V gene: TRBV7-9; clone size: -; D gene: TRBD2; J gene: TRBJ2-5; CDR3 DNA: TGTGCCAGCGGAGAGGGCCTTACTAGCGGGAGTAGCGGGGAGACCCAGTACTTC; CDR3 protein: CASGEGLTSGSSGETQYF
V gene: TRBV5-4; clone size: -; D gene: -; J gene: TRBJ1-6; CDR3 DNA: TGTGCCAGCAGCGGGAAGGCCGGGGGGAGCTCCTATAATTCACCCCTCCACTTT; CDR3 protein: CASSGKAGGSSYNSPLHF
V gene: TRBV18; clone size: few; D gene: -; J gene: TRBJ1-3; CDR3 DNA: TGTGCCAGCTCACCCAGCTGGACTGGAAACACCATATATTTT; CDR3 protein: CASSPSWTGNTIYF
V gene: TRBV9; clone size: -; D gene: TRBD2; J gene: TRBJ2-2; CDR3 DNA: TGTGCCAGCAGCGTAACTAGCGGGGGCCTGAACACCGGGGAGCTGTTTTTT; CDR3 protein: CASSVTSGGLNTGELFF
V gene: TRBV27; clone size: -; D gene: -; J gene: TRBJ2-3; CDR3 DNA: TGTGCCAGCGGATACAGGAGCACAGATACGCAGTATTTT; CDR3 protein: CASGYRSTDTQYF
V gene: TRBV6-6; clone size: -; D gene: -; J gene: TRBJ1-2; CDR3 DNA: TGTGCCAGCAGTTCGGAAGGGGCGCGGGACTATGGCTACACCTTC; CDR3 protein: CASSSEGARDYGYTF
V gene: TRBV18; clone size: -; D gene: TRBD1; J gene: TRBJ1-1; CDR3 DNA: TGTGCCAGCTCACCACTTCCAGGGGGAGGGACTGAAGCTTTCTTT; CDR3 protein: CASSPLPGGGTEAFF
V gene: TRBV27; clone size: -; D gene: -; J gene: TRBJ1-6; CDR3 DNA: TGTGCCAGCACGGCAGGGTTTGGTAATTCACCCCTCCACTTT; CDR3 protein: CASTAGFGNSPLHF
V gene: TRBV4-3; clone size: -; D gene: -; J gene: TRBJ1-2; CDR3 DNA: TGCGCCAGCAGCCAAGGGGTGCTGGGGGACTATGGCTACACCTTC; CDR3 protein: CASSQGVLGDYGYTF
V gene: TRBV13; clone size: -; D gene: -; J gene: TRBJ2-5; CDR3 DNA: TGTGCCAGCAGCATGGGGGGCGTGGAGACCCAGTACTTC; CDR3 protein: CASSMGGVETQYF
V gene: TRBV7-9; clone size: -; D gene: -; J gene: TRBJ2-7; CDR3 DNA: TGTGCCAGCAGCCGACAAATGGCGATGTCCTACGAGCAGTACTTC; CDR3 protein: CASSRQMAMSYEQYF
V gene: TRBV5-4; clone size: -; D gene: -; J gene: TRBJ1-2; CDR3 DNA: TGTGCCAGCAGCTTGGCCGACAGAGGCTATGGCTACACCTTC; CDR3 protein: CASSLADRGYGYTF
V gene: TRBV5-1; clone size: -; D gene: -; J gene: TRBJ2-2; CDR3 DNA: TGCGCCAGCAGGCCCTTGGAGCCCACCGGGGAGCTGTTTTTT; CDR3 protein: CASRPLEPTGELFF
V gene: TRBV12-1; clone size: -; D gene: -; J gene: TRBJ1-5; CDR3 DNA: TGTGCCAGCAGCATTCCGGGACAACAGAAGAGTCAGCCCCAGCATTTT; CDR3 protein: CASSIPGQQKSQPQHF
V gene: TRBV9; clone size: -; D gene: -; J gene: TRBJ2-2; CDR3 DNA: TGTGCCAGCAGCGTAGCAGAAGGGAGCGGGGAGCTGTTTTTT; CDR3 protein: CASSVAEGSGELFF
V gene: TRBV6-1; clone size: -; D gene: -; J gene: TRBJ2-7; CDR3 DNA: TGTGCCGTCCGGGAACCTGGATCCGAGCAGTACTTC; CDR3 protein: CAVREPGSEQYF
V gene: TRBV5-1; clone size: -; D gene: TRBD2; J gene: TRBJ2-5; CDR3 DNA: TGCGCCAGCAGCTTGGAAGGGACTAGCGGGGGGGCTGTGAAAGAGACCCAGTACTTC; CDR3 protein: CASSLEGTSGGAVKETQYF
V gene: TRBV29-1; clone size: -; D gene: -; J gene: TRBJ1-1; CDR3 DNA: TGCAGCGTCCGGGATGGGGACACTGAAGCTTTCTTT; CDR3 protein: CSVRDGDTEAFF
V gene: TRBV25-1; clone size: once; D gene: -; J gene: TRBJ2-7; CDR3 DNA: TGTGCCTCCGGACAGCTCTACGAGCAGTACTTC; CDR3 protein: CASGQLYEQYF
V gene: TRBV5-1; clone size: -; D gene: -; J gene: TRBJ1-2; CDR3 DNA: TGCGCCAGCAGCTTGATGGGGGCGGAAGCCTATGGCTACACCTTC; CDR3 protein: CASSLMGAEAYGYTF
V gene: TRBV29-1; clone size: few; D gene: -; J gene: TRBJ1-1; CDR3 DNA: TGCAGCGTTGAAGCAGGGGACACTGAAGCTTTCTTT; CDR3 protein: CSVEAGDTEAFF
V gene: TRBV7-6; clone size: -; D gene: -; J gene: TRBJ2-2; CDR3 DNA: TGTGCCAGCAGCCCCAGGCAGGGCTACAACACCGGGGAGCTGTTTTTT; CDR3 protein: CASSPRQGYNTGELFF
V gene: TRBV5-4; clone size: -; D gene: -; J gene: TRBJ2-4; CDR3 DNA: TGTGCCAGCAGCCAGGTGGAGTGGGGAAACATTCAGTACTTC; CDR3 protein: CASSQVEWGNIQYF
V gene: TRBV7-2; clone size: -; D gene: -; J gene: TRBJ2-7; CDR3 DNA: TGTGCCAGCAGCTTGGTATGGCAGCCAGGCTACGAGCAGTACTTC; CDR3 protein: CASSLVWQPGYEQYF
V gene: TRBV5-1; clone size: -; D gene: TRBD1; J gene: TRBJ2-3; CDR3 DNA: TGCGCCAGCAGCTCAGACAGGGTTTATACGCAGTATTTT; CDR3 protein: CASSSDRVYTQYF
V gene: TRBV28; clone size: -; D gene: -; J gene: TRBJ1-2; CDR3 DNA: TGTGCCAGCAGTTACAGGGTCTTTGGCTACACCTTC; CDR3 protein: CASSYRVFGYTF
V gene: TRBV19; clone size: once; D gene: -; J gene: TRBJ2-5; CDR3 DNA: TGTGCCAGTAGTACCCAACCGGGGTACCAAGAGACCCAGTACTTC; CDR3 protein: CASSTQPGYQETQYF
V gene: TRBV6-4; clone size: -; D gene: TRBD2; J gene: TRBJ2-7; CDR3 DNA: TGTGCCAGCAGTCGCGGGACTAGCGGGAGGGGATCCTACGAGCAGTACTTC; CDR3 protein: CASSRGTSGRGSYEQYF
V gene: TRBV18; clone size: -; D gene: -; J gene: TRBJ2-7; CDR3 DNA: TGTGCCAGCGCTCAGGGGAGGGGCTCCTACGAGCAGTACTTC; CDR3 protein: CASAQGRGSYEQYF
V gene: TRBV6-5; clone size: -; D gene: -; J gene: TRBJ1-6; CDR3 DNA: TGTGCCAGCAGTTCCAACAGGGACCTGAGGAGTTCACCCCTCCACTTT; CDR3 protein: CASSSNRDLRSSPLHF
V gene: TRBV10-2; clone size: -; D gene: -; J gene: TRBJ1-2; CDR3 DNA: TGCGCCAGCAGTGAGTCGGGGAACTATGGCTACACCTTC; CDR3 protein: CASSESGNYGYTF
V gene: TRBV29-1; clone size: -; D gene: -; J gene: TRBJ1-1; CDR3 DNA: TGCAGCGTCGACAGGACCCCGAACACTGAAGCTTTCTTT; CDR3 protein: CSVDRTPNTEAFF
V gene: TRBV30; clone size: few; D gene: TRBD2; J gene: TRBJ2-7; CDR3 DNA: TGTGCCTGGAGCAACCCACCCGGGACTAGCGGTCCCCCATACTACGAGCAGTACTTC; CDR3 protein: CAWSNPPGTSGPPYYEQYF
V gene: TRBV27; clone size: -; D gene: TRBD1; J gene: TRBJ2-2; CDR3 DNA: TGTGCCAGCAGTTTAAAGGTTCGGACAGGGGGAAGGGTGAACACCGGGGAGCTGTTTTTT; CDR3 protein: CASSLKVRTGGRVNTGELFF
V gene: TRBV6-5; clone size: -; D gene: TRBD2; J gene: TRBJ2-7; CDR3 DNA: TGTGCCAGCAGGGGACTAGCGGCCGGCGAGCAGTACTTC; CDR3 protein: CASRGLAAGEQYF
V gene: TRBV30; clone size: once; D gene: -; J gene: TRBJ1-1; CDR3 DNA: TGTGCCTGGAGCAAGACAGTGAACACTGAAGCTTTCTTT; CDR3 protein: CAWSKTVNTEAFF
V gene: TRBV5-1; clone size: -; D gene: TRBD1; J gene: TRBJ2-7; CDR3 DNA: TGCGCCAGCAGCTCGCTACAGGGGGATCCCTACGAGCAGTACTTC; CDR3 protein: CASSSLQGDPYEQYF
V gene: TRBV10-2; clone size: -; D gene: TRBD1; J gene: TRBJ2-5; CDR3 DNA: TGCGCCAGTATGGACAGGCCCTGGGAGACCCAGTACTTC; CDR3 protein: CASMDRPWETQYF
V gene: TRBV28; clone size: -; D gene: -; J gene: TRBJ1-1; CDR3 DNA: TGTGCCAGCAGTTGGGCCTCGGCGGGCACTGAAGCTTTCTTT; CDR3 protein: CASSWASAGTEAFF
V gene: TRBV10-3; clone size: -; D gene: -; J gene: TRBJ2-7; CDR3 DNA: TGTGCCATCAGCAGGGAGGTGTACGAGCAGTACTTC; CDR3 protein: CAISREVYEQYF